The 25 T cell receptor beta chains presented below share a single source sample, sequenced in a study of T cells after yellow fever vaccination. A single record per CDR3 protein comes from TCRdb applying MiXCR to the 5' RACE reads. The sample has 450,000 to 550,000 distinct CDR3 sequences, 21% seen once. The starting material was PBMCs, obtained about 20 days after the first yellow fever vaccination. These receptors were collected from a man between 18 and 29 years old who received the YFV17D yellow fever vaccine.

The chain joins TRBV7-2 to TRBJ2-3; maybe TRBD1 (6 bases). The CDR3 runs to 13 residues. Trimming removed 5 bases from V and 2 bases from J, with 8 bases in between. CDR1 is SGHTA and CDR2 is FQGNSA in the germline V gene. CDR3 amino acids: CASSRQVTDTQYF. CDR3 nucleotides: TGTGCCAGCAGCCGACAGGTCACAGATACGCAGTATTTT.

This clonotype was counted a few times. The chain's CDR3 is CASLLGQAAEAFF. In DNA, the CDR3 is TGTGCCAGCCTGCTAGGGCAGGCGGCTGAAGCTTTCTTT. The chain uses TRBV7-9 and TRBJ1-1; D gene unclear. Per the germline V gene, CDR1 is SEHNR and CDR2 is FQNEAQ (reference sequence). V was clipped by 8 bases and J by 6 bases, with 16 bases between them. This CDR3 is built from 13 residues. Combining the CDR3 with reference TRBV7-9 and TRBJ1-1 gives the whole variable domain DTGVSQNPRHKITKRGQNVTFRCDPISEHNRLYWYRQTLGQGPEFLTYFQNEAQLEKSRLLSDRFSAERPKGSFSTLEIQRTEQGDSAMYLCASLLGQAAEAFFGQGTRLTVV.

V is TRBV7-6 and J is TRBJ2-7, with D possibly being TRBD1 or TRBD2 (5 bases each). Per germline, CDR1 SGHVS and CDR2 FNYEAQ. The ends were cut back, 0 bases at V and 1 base at J, with 13 bases in the middle. This CDR3 is built from 16 residues. DNA for the CDR3: TGTGCCAGCAGCTTAGCAGGCGAGAGGGGATCCTACGAGCAGTACGTC. It codes for CASSLAGERGSYEQYV.

V usage is TRBV5-1 and J usage is TRBJ2-2; D might be TRBD1 (6 bases). The V and J ends lost 5 bases and 7 bases respectively, with 12 bases between them. The CDR3 sequence is 13 residues long. CDR1 is SGHRS and CDR2 is YFSETQ in the germline V gene. For the CDR3, the DNA is TGCGCCAGCAGTACAGGGCTGTACGGGGAGCTGTTTTTT. Translation gives CASSTGLYGELFF.

This sequence joins TRBV9 and TRBJ1-5; possible D gene TRBD1, 5 bases. This CDR3 is 15 amino acids long. Germline V gene data show CDR1 as SGDLS and CDR2 as YYNGEE. V lost 0 bases and J lost 2, with 9 bases in between. CDR3 loop: CASSVGGGGNQPQHF. For the CDR3, the DNA is TGTGCCAGCAGCGTAGGCGGAGGGGGCAATCAGCCCCAGCATTTT.

This clonotype was seen more than once but under ten times. The genes are TRBV13 and TRBJ2-7; maybe TRBD1 (6 bases). Per germline, CDR1 PRHDT and CDR2 FYEKMQ (reference sequence). The germline V and J ends were trimmed by 5 bases and 1 base, with 18 bases remaining between them. The CDR3 length is 16 residues. As DNA, the CDR3 is TGTGCCAGCAGCCCCCCCGACAGGTCATTATCCTACGAGCAGTACGTC. This codes for CASSPPDRSLSYEQYV.

This clonotype was detected ten times or more. CDR3 protein: CASSLSGDTIYF. The CDR3 coding sequence is TGTGCCAGCAGCTTATCGGGAGACACCATATATTTT. The V call is TRBV11-3, the J call TRBJ1-3; D is ambiguous. V was trimmed by 2 bases and J by 8 bases, leaving 7 bases between them. The CDR3 spans 12 residues. The germline CDR1 and CDR2 sequences are SGHNT and YENEEA.

This clonotype appeared once. The chain carries TRBV20-1 and TRBJ2-5, with 16 bases aligning to TRBD2. V lost 6 bases to trimming and J lost 9 bases; unmatched junction nucleotides: 7. Germline V CDR1 and CDR2: DFQATT, SNEGSKA (reference sequence). The CDR3 runs to 14 residues. CDR3 sequence: CSAGLAGGPWAQYF. In nucleotides, the CDR3 is TGCAGTGCGGGACTAGCGGGGGGGCCGTGGGCCCAGTACTTC.

The gene calls are TRBV3-1 and TRBJ2-1, with D perhaps matching TRBD2 (6 bases). The CDR3 covers 14 residues. Germline V gives CDR1 LGHDT, CDR2 YNNKEL (reference sequence). Trimming shortened V by 1 base and J by 6 bases, and 10 bases separated the two germline ends. CDR3 sequence: CASSQGGLRNEQFF. In nucleotides, the CDR3 is TGTGCCAGCAGCCAAGGGGGACTTCGCAATGAGCAGTTCTTC.

The rearrangement uses TRBV9 and TRBJ2-3; 9 positions match TRBD2. The germline V gene has CDR1 SGDLS and CDR2 YYNGEE. The length of the CDR3 is 16 residues. V lost 0 bases to trimming and J lost 8 bases; unmatched junction nucleotides: 10. The CDR3 loop is CASSVEARGGRGTQYF. CDR3 in DNA: TGTGCCAGCAGCGTAGAAGCGCGGGGGGGCCGAGGTACGCAGTATTTT.

This clonotype came up a few times. This rearrangement joins TRBV10-2 to TRBJ2-7; TRBD2 agrees at 8 bases. V was clipped by 9 bases and J by 4 bases; unmatched bases: 11. In germline, CDR1 is WSHSY, CDR2 SAAADI. The CDR3 length is 14 residues. This chain's CDR3 is CASRGGLSSYEQYF. In DNA, the CDR3 is TGCGCCAGTCGGGGGGGCTTATCCTCATACGAGCAGTACTTC.

The genes are TRBV2 and TRBJ1-1; D is uncertain. The germline CDR1 and CDR2 sequences are SNHLY and FYNNEI. The CDR3 has 12 amino acids. Trimming left V 3 bases short and J 14 bases short, with 16 bases between. DNA for the CDR3: TGTGCCAGCAGTGAGCAGACCACTCCCGGCTTCTTT. Translating it yields CASSEQTTPGFF.

This clonotype was counted between two and nine times. The V call is TRBV5-1, the J call TRBJ2-1; possibly TRBD2 for D (6 bases). CDR1 SGHRS and CDR2 YFSETQ come from the germline V gene. The CDR3 covers 15 residues. Between the trimmed V and J ends, which lost 3 bases and 8 bases, there was a span of 18 bases. This CDR3 is CASSWDSAGLDEQFF. The CDR3, as DNA: TGCGCCAGCAGCTGGGACTCAGCCGGGTTAGATGAGCAGTTCTTC.

This clonotype appeared a few times. This CDR3 is CASSQRNTGLRETQYF. In nucleotides, the CDR3 is TGTGCCAGCAGCCAGCGAAATACAGGGTTGAGGGAGACCCAGTACTTC. V and J are TRBV14 and TRBJ2-5, with D perhaps TRBD1 (6 bases). Germline CDR1 and CDR2: SGHDN and FVKESK. This CDR3 is built from 16 residues. The V and J ends lost 3 bases and 5 bases respectively, with 19 bases between them.

The chain links TRBV24-1 to TRBJ1-6, with 7 bases that match TRBD1. The ends lost 4 bases at V and 8 bases at J; junction bases unmatched: 10. Germline V CDR1 and CDR2: KGHDR, SFDVKD. The CDR3 contains 16 residues. The CDR3 nucleotides read TGTGCCACCAGTGACTCGAAGGCAGGGGGTCATTCACCCCTCCACTTT. This sequence encodes CATSDSKAGGHSPLHF.

This clonotype was counted only a few times. The gene calls are TRBV18 and TRBJ2-7, with D possibly matching TRBD2 (5 bases). CDR1 is KGHSH, CDR2 LQKENI, per germline. Trimming took off 4 bases at V and 2 bases at J, with 12 bases between the two ends. The CDR3 is made up of 14 amino acids. The CDR3 sequence: CASSQSGRAYEQYV. In nucleotides, the CDR3 is TGTGCCAGCTCACAGTCGGGGAGAGCCTACGAGCAGTACGTC.

This clonotype appeared a few times. J is TRBJ2-5 and V is TRBV7-2; D is uncertain. The CDR3 length is 14 residues. V lost 2 bases and J lost 5, with 12 bases in between. Germline CDR1 and CDR2: SGHTA and FQGNSA. CDR3 sequence reads: CASSLRSSSETQYF. CDR3 coding DNA: TGTGCCAGCAGCTTAAGGAGTTCTTCGGAGACCCAGTACTTC. Looking up the rest from reference TRBV7-2 and TRBJ2-5 gives the full variable domain: GAGVSQSPSNKVTEKGKDVELRCDPISGHTALYWYRQSLGQGLEFLIYFQGNSAPDKSGLPSDRFSAERTGGSVSTLTIQRTQQEDSAVYLCASSLRSSSETQYFGPGTRLLVL.

The V call is TRBV15, the J call TRBJ2-3, with D uncertain. V lost 0 bases, J lost 2 bases, and 6 bases lay in between. CDR1 is LNHNV, CDR2 YYDKDF, per germline (reference sequence). The CDR3 has 14 residues. CDR3 sequence reads: CATSREGSTDTQYF. The CDR3 DNA is TGTGCCACCAGCAGAGAGGGCTCCACAGATACGCAGTATTTT.

The rearrangement joins TRBV18 to TRBJ2-6, with TRBD1 matching 8 bases. CDR3 length equals 13 residues. The J segment lost 9 bases and the V segment lost 3 bases, leaving 1 base of the junction unmatched. The germline V gene has CDR1 KGHSH and CDR2 LQKENI. The CDR3 sequence: CASSPDRDNVLTF. In DNA form, the CDR3 reads TGTGCCAGCTCACCGGACAGGGACAACGTCCTGACTTTC.

This clonotype has a count of ten or more. CDR3 sequence: CASSYSSTGAYEQYF. The CDR3, as DNA: TGTGCCAGCAGTTACTCGTCGACTGGGGCCTACGAGCAGTACTTC. This chain links TRBV6-5 with TRBJ2-7; D is unresolved. Germline-derived CDR1 and CDR2 are MNHEY and SVGAGI. The CDR3 extends over 15 amino acids. The V and J ends lost 0 bases and 2 bases respectively, with 11 bases between them.

J is TRBJ1-1 and V is TRBV7-2, with 8 bases fitting TRBD1. This CDR3 region has 16 residues. Germline V gives CDR1 SGHTA, CDR2 FQGNSA. V lost 2 bases and J lost 0; bases outside the gene matches: 5. Written as DNA, the CDR3 is TGTGCCAGCAGCTTATTCCAGGGGGCGGTGAACACTGAAGCTTTCTTT. Encoded protein: CASSLFQGAVNTEAFF.

The chain couples TRBV18 to TRBJ2-7; D gene unclear. The CDR3 has 14 amino acids. Germline V gene lookup returns CDR1 KGHSH and CDR2 LQKENI. V was trimmed by 3 bases and J by 0 bases, leaving 9 bases between them. In DNA, the CDR3 is TGTGCCAGCTCACCCGTCGGGTACTCCTACGAGCAGTACTTC. This codes for CASSPVGYSYEQYF.

This clonotype appeared a few times. The J gene is TRBJ2-1, the V gene TRBV6-2 or TRBV6-3; D remains unclear. CDR1 and CDR2 (germline): MNHEY, SVGEGT. This CDR3 region has 15 residues. Trimming cost V 5 bases and J 2 bases, with 13 bases left between them. Written as DNA, the CDR3 is TGTGCCAGCAGTCTTCTGGGCAGGACCTACAATGAGCAGTTCTTC. Encoded protein: CASSLLGRTYNEQFF.

This clonotype was recorded a few times. The CDR3 protein is CSVESRGSNTGELFF. The CDR3 DNA follows: TGCAGCGTTGAATCCAGGGGGTCGAACACCGGGGAGCTGTTTTTT. J is TRBJ2-2 and V is TRBV29-1; TRBD1 agrees at 7 bases. V lost 2 bases, J lost 0 bases, and 3 bases stayed unmatched. Germline V gives CDR1 SQVTM, CDR2 ANQGSEA. The CDR3 contains 15 residues.

This chain connects TRBV7-9 to TRBJ2-2; D unclear. Germline assignment: CDR1 SEHNR and CDR2 FQNEAQ (reference sequence). CDR3 length equals 15 residues. Trimming removed 6 bases from V and 2 bases from J, with 13 bases in between. CDR3: CASRHGGFNTGELFF. DNA for the CDR3: TGTGCCAGCAGACACGGCGGATTTAACACCGGGGAGCTGTTTTTT.